What follows are 17 T cell receptor beta chains derived from one specimen sequenced in a study of early T cells in non-severe SARS-CoV-2 infection. TCRdb independently ran MiXCR on the 5' RACE reads; one entry per CDR3 protein. The sample holds approximately 58,000 distinct CDR3 sequences, around a tenth seen once. Sequencing was performed on whole blood. These receptors were obtained from an adult who was a healthcare worker with PCR-confirmed SARS-CoV-2 infection or an uninfected control (not recorded which).

This sequence joins TRBV6-6 and TRBJ1-6, with D unclear. Germline lookup yields CDR1 MNHNY and CDR2 SVGAGI (reference sequence). The CDR3 consists of 14 residues. V gave up 5 bases and J gave up 1 base, with 6 bases separating them. CDR3 in DNA: TGTGCCAGCAGTGTATGGTCCTATAATTCACCCCTCCACTTT. This sequence encodes CASSVWSYNSPLHF.

There are a few counts of this clonotype. The rearrangement joins TRBV9 to TRBJ2-5; 7 bases agree with TRBD1. The CDR3 extends over 14 amino acids. V gave up 3 bases and J gave up 3 bases; unmatched junction bases: 5. Germline V gene data show CDR1 as SGDLS and CDR2 as YYNGEE. The CDR3 protein is CASSAGQVKETQYF. The CDR3 region has the DNA TGTGCCAGCAGCGCAGGACAGGTTAAAGAGACCCAGTACTTC.

The sample holds a few counts of this clonotype. The chain joins TRBV5-1 to TRBJ1-1; 8 bases line up with TRBD1. The CDR3 spans 13 residues. CDR1 is SGHRS and CDR2 is YFSETQ in the germline V gene. The J segment lost 7 bases and the V segment lost 4 bases, leaving 6 bases of the junction unmatched. The chain's CDR3 is CASSPGDRIEAFF. The CDR3, as DNA: TGCGCCAGCAGCCCGGGGGACAGGATTGAAGCTTTCTTT.

V usage is TRBV9 and J usage is TRBJ2-1; the D gene could be TRBD1 or TRBD2 (5 bases each). CDR1 and CDR2 (germline): SGDLS, YYNGEE. The V end lost 2 bases, the J end lost 0 bases, and 9 bases lay between the germline ends. This CDR3 contains 15 residues. CDR3 sequence reads: CASSVGGTSYNEQFF. As DNA, the CDR3 is TGTGCCAGCAGCGTTGGGGGAACCTCCTACAATGAGCAGTTCTTC.

This chain joins TRBV20-1 and TRBJ2-1; perhaps TRBD2 as D (6 bases). V lost 5 bases, J lost 3 bases, and 11 bases lay in between. Germline CDR1 DFQATT, CDR2 SNEGSKA (reference sequence). CDR3 length: 13 residues. The DNA of the CDR3 is TGCAGTGCTCTCCCGGGACTCTACAATGAGCAGTTCTTC. Translation gives CSALPGLYNEQFF.

This clonotype came up many times. The chain joins TRBV4-2 to TRBJ2-6; D not certain. Germline V gene data show CDR1 as LGHNA and CDR2 as YNFKEQ. This CDR3 region has 17 residues. The V end was cut by 3 bases, the J end by 2 bases, with 14 bases between. The chain's CDR3 is CASSQPQSGPGANVLTF. In DNA, the CDR3 is TGTGCCAGCAGCCAGCCCCAGTCGGGTCCTGGGGCCAACGTCCTGACTTTC.

This clonotype was counted only a few times. V gene TRBV18 combines with J gene TRBJ1-2, with 8 bases that match TRBD1. The CDR3 is 15 amino acids. The ends lost 3 bases at V and 8 bases at J; junction bases unmatched: 11. Germline V gene data show CDR1 as KGHSH and CDR2 as LQKENI. CDR3 nucleotide sequence: TGTGCCAGCTCACCGGGACAGGCCCTCCTCTACGGCTACACCTTC. The encoded protein is CASSPGQALLYGYTF.

This clonotype came up a few times. The gene calls are TRBV19 and TRBJ1-1; D is possibly TRBD1 (5 bases). Germline loops: CDR1 LNHDA, CDR2 SQIVND (reference sequence). The V end was cut by 6 bases, the J end by 1 base, with 9 bases between. The CDR3 length is 13 residues. The CDR3: CASSPTGNTEAFF. The CDR3 DNA reads TGTGCCAGTAGCCCCACAGGGAACACTGAAGCTTTCTTT.

This clonotype was seen at least ten times. The V and J genes are TRBV12-3 or TRBV12-4 and TRBJ1-5, with TRBD1 matching over 8 bases. V was pared by 6 bases and J by 9 bases, with 10 bases of the junction left unmatched. The CDR3 totals 14 residues. The CDR3 is CASSRTGMQWPQHF. In nucleotides, the CDR3 is TGTGCCAGCAGCCGGACAGGGATGCAATGGCCCCAGCATTTT.

This clonotype was seen at least ten times. The V gene is TRBV18, the J gene TRBJ1-1, with D tentatively TRBD1 (5 bases). The CDR3 extends over 15 amino acids. Per the germline V gene, CDR1 is KGHSH and CDR2 is LQKENI. Trimming stripped 5 bases from V and 0 bases from J, with 13 bases between. CDR3: CASSTTTVMNTEAFF. Here the CDR3 DNA reads TGTGCCAGCTCAACTACGACAGTCATGAACACTGAAGCTTTCTTT. The variable domain in full, with the rest retrieved from reference TRBV18 and TRBJ1-1, is NAGVMQNPRHLVRRRGQEARLRCSPMKGHSHVYWYRQLPEEGLKFMVYLQKENIIDESGMPKERFSAEFPKEGPSILRIQQVVRGDSAAYFCASSTTTVMNTEAFFGQGTRLTVV.

Written as DNA, the CDR3 is TGTGCCAGCAGCTTTTTCCCCGGGGAGCTGTTTTTT. Encoded protein: CASSFFPGELFF. The chain uses TRBV7-9 and TRBJ2-2; D ambiguous. The V end was cut by 3 bases, the J end by 6 bases, with 5 bases between. CDR1 is SEHNR and CDR2 is FQNEAQ in the germline V gene (reference sequence). This CDR3 is built from 12 residues.

This chain links TRBV6-5 with TRBJ2-5; TRBD2 matches 11 bases. The CDR3 contains 17 residues. The V segment lost 0 bases and the J segment 1 base; nucleotides outside the gene matches: 4. The germline V gene encodes CDR1 MNHEY and CDR2 SVGAGI. The DNA of the CDR3 is TGTGCCAGCAGTTACTCGAGTAGCGGGGGGGCCCAAGAGACCCAGTACTTC. Its protein is CASSYSSSGGAQETQYF.

The table lists this clonotype with a few counts. This chain joins TRBV5-4 and TRBJ1-2; unclear D gene. The CDR3 is 15 amino acids. The V end lost 0 bases, the J end lost 8 bases, and 17 bases lay between the germline ends. The germline gives CDR1 SGHNT, CDR2 YYREEE (reference sequence). The CDR3 here is CASSLEARRSGGYTF. CDR3 DNA: TGTGCCAGCAGCTTGGAGGCTCGGAGAAGCGGGGGCTACACCTTC.

This chain links TRBV28 with TRBJ2-2; TRBD1 might be the D (6 bases). V lost 6 bases, J lost 6 bases, and 8 bases lay in between. Per germline, CDR1 MDHEN and CDR2 SYDVKM. The CDR3 runs 12 residues. The CDR3 bases are TGTGCCAGCAGACGACAGGCCGGGGAGCTGTTTTTT. Amino acid sequence: CASRRQAGELFF.

The genes are TRBV3-1 and TRBJ2-6, with D hard to call. The germline V and J ends were trimmed by 5 bases and 0 bases, with 8 bases remaining between them. From germline, CDR1 is LGHDT and CDR2 YNNKEL (reference sequence). The length of the CDR3 is 15 residues. The CDR3 is CASSIRSSGANVLTF. CDR3 nucleotide sequence: TGTGCCAGCAGCATCCGATCCTCTGGGGCCAACGTCCTGACTTTC.

The CDR3 loop is CASSPDRGPAMNTEAFF. The CDR3 DNA reads TGCGCCAGCAGCCCCGACAGGGGGCCGGCTATGAACACTGAAGCTTTCTTT. The chain carries TRBV5-1 and TRBJ1-1; 10 positions agree with TRBD1. This CDR3 is built from 17 residues. V lost 4 bases, J lost 0 bases, and 9 bases stayed unmatched. Germline V CDR1 and CDR2: SGHRS, YFSETQ.

This clonotype has only a few counts. The genes are TRBV29-1 and TRBJ2-1; no firm D call. The ends were cut back, 0 bases at V and 7 bases at J, with 7 bases in the middle. CDR1 and CDR2 from the germline V gene are SQVTM and ANQGSEA. The CDR3 totals 12 residues. CDR3 in DNA: TGCAGCGTTGAAGATGTGGGGAATGAGCAGTTCTTC. Translation: CSVEDVGNEQFF.